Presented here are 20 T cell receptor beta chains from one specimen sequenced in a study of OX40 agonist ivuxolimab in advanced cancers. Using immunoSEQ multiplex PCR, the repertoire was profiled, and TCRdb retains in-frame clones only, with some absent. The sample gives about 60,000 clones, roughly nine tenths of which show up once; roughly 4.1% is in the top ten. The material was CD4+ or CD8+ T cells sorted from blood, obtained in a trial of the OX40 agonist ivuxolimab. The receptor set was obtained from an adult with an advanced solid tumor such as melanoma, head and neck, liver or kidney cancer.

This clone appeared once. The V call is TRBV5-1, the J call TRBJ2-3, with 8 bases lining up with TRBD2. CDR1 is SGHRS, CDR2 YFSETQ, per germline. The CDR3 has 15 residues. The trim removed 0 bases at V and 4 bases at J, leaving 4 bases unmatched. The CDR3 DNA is TGCGCCAGCAGCTTGGCTACTAGCGGCGCAGATACGCAGTATTTT. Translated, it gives CASSLATSGADTQYF.

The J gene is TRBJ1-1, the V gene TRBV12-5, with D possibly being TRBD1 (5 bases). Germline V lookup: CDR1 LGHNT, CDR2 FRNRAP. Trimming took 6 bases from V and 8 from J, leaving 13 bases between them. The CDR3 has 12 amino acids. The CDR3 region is CASGTVGGEAFF. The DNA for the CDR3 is TGTGCTAGTGGAACGGTGGGGGGGGAAGCTTTCTTT. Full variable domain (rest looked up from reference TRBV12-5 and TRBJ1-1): DARVTQTPRHKVTEMGQEVTMRCQPILGHNTVFWYRQTMMQGLELLAYFRNRAPLDDSGMPKDRFSAEMPDATLATLKIQPSEPRDSAVYFCASGTVGGEAFFGQGTRLTVV.

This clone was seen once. CDR3 in DNA: TGCGCCAGCAGCTTGTATAACAGCCAGATAAACACTGAAGCTTTCTTT. Protein: CASSLYNSQINTEAFF. This chain links TRBV5-1 with TRBJ1-1; D unclear. Germline assignment: CDR1 SGHRS and CDR2 YFSETQ. This CDR3 comprises 16 residues. The germline V and J ends were trimmed by 1 base and 2 bases, with 15 bases remaining between them.

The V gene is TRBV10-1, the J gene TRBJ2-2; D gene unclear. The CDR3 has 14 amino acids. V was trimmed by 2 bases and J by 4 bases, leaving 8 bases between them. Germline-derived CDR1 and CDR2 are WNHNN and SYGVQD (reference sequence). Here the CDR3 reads CASSEGFSTGELFF. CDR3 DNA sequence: TGCGCCAGCAGTGAGGGCTTCTCCACCGGGGAGCTGTTTTTT.

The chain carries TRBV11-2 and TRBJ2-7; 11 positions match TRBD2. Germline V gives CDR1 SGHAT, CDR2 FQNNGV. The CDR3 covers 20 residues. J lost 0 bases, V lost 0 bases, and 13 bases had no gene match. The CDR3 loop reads CASSLDSVTFGLAGSYEQYF. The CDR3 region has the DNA TGTGCCAGCAGCTTAGATAGTGTGACGTTTGGACTAGCGGGCTCCTACGAGCAGTACTTC.

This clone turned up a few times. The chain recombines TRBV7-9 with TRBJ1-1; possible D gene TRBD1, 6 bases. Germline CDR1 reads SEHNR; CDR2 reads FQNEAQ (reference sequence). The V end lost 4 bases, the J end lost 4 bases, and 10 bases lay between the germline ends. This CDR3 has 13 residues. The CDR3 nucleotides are TGTGCCAGCAGCTCCACAGGGACCACTGAAGCTTTCTTT. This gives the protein CASSSTGTTEAFF.

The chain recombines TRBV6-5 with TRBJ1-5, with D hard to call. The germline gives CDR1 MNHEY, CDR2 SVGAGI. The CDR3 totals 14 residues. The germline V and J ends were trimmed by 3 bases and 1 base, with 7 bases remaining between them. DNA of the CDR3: TGTGCCAGCAGTTATAGAGGGAGCAATCAGCCCCAGCATTTT. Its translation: CASSYRGSNQPQHF.

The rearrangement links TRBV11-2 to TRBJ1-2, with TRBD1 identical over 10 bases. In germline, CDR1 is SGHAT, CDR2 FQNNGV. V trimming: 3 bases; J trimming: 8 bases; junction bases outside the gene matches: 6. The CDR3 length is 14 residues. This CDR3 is CASSFGTGVFGYTF. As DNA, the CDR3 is TGTGCCAGCAGCTTTGGGACAGGGGTATTCGGCTACACCTTC.

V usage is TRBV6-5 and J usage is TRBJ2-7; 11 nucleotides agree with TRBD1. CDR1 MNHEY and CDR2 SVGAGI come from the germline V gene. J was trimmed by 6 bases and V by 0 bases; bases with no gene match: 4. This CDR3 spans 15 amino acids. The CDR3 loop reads CASSYSIGTGGEQYF. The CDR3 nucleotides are TGTGCCAGCAGTTACTCGATTGGGACAGGGGGCGAGCAGTACTTC.

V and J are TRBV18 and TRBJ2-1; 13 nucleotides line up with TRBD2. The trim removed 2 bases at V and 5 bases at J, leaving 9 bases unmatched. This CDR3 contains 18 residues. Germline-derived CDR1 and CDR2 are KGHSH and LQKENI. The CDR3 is CASSPGLAGVLGNNEQFF. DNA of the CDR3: TGTGCCAGCTCACCAGGACTAGCGGGGGTCTTAGGGAACAATGAGCAGTTCTTC. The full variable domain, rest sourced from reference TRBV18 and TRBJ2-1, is NAGVMQNPRHLVRRRGQEARLRCSPMKGHSHVYWYRQLPEEGLKFMVYLQKENIIDESGMPKERFSAEFPKEGPSILRIQQVVRGDSAAYFCASSPGLAGVLGNNEQFFGPGTRLTVL.

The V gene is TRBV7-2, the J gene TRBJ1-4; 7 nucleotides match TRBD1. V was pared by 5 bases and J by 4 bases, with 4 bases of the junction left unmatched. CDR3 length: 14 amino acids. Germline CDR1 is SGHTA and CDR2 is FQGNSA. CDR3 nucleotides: TGTGCCAGCAGCCTGGGACAGTATAATGAAAAACTGTTTTTT. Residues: CASSLGQYNEKLFF.

The CDR3 bases are TGTGCCTGGGGTAGCGGGAACGGAGATACGCAGTATTTT. This encodes CAWGSGNGDTQYF. The chain joins TRBV30 to TRBJ2-3, with 8 bases identical to TRBD2. V was pared by 5 bases and J by 5 bases, with 6 bases of the junction left unmatched. The CDR3 loop spans 13 amino acids. Per the germline V gene, CDR1 is GTSNPN and CDR2 is SVGIG (reference sequence). Full variable domain (rest looked up from reference TRBV30 and TRBJ2-3): SQTIHQWPATLVQPVGSPLSLECTVEGTSNPNLYWYRQAAGRGLQLLFYSVGIGQISSEVPQNLSASRPQDRQFILSSKKLLLSDSGFYLCAWGSGNGDTQYFGPGTRLTVL.

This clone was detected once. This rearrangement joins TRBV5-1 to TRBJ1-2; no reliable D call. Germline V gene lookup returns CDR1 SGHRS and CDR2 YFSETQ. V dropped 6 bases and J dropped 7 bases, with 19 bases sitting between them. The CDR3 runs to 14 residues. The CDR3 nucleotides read TGCGCCAGCACCCCGGACTTTACGGCCCGTGGCTACACCTTC. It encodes CASTPDFTARGYTF.

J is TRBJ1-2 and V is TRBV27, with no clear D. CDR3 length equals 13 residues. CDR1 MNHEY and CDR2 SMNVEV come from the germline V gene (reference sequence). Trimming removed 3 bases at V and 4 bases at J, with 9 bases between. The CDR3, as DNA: TGTGCCAGCAGTTTTTTGGAGGGCTATGGCTACACCTTC. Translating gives CASSFLEGYGYTF.

This CDR3 is CASRGSRDRGSRDTQYF. The CDR3, as DNA: TGTGCCAGCAGGGGAAGCCGGGACAGGGGGAGTCGAGATACGCAGTATTTT. The chain uses TRBV7-2 and TRBJ2-3; 11 nucleotides line up with TRBD1. The CDR3 is 17 residues long. Germline CDR1 is SGHTA and CDR2 is FQGNSA. The V segment lost 6 bases and the J segment 5 bases; nucleotides outside the gene matches: 13.

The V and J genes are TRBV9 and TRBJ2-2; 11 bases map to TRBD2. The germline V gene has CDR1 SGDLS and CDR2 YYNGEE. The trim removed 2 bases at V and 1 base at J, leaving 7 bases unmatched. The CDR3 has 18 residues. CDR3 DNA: TGTGCCAGCAGCGTTAGCGGGGGGGCTAACATGAACACCGGGGAGCTGTTTTTT. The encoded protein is CASSVSGGANMNTGELFF.

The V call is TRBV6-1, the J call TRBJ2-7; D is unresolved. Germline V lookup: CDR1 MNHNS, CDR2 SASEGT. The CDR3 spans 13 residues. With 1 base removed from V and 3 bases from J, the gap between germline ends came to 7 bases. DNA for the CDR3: TGTGCCAGCAGTGAAGTCCTAAACTACGAGCAGTACGTC. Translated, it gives CASSEVLNYEQYV.

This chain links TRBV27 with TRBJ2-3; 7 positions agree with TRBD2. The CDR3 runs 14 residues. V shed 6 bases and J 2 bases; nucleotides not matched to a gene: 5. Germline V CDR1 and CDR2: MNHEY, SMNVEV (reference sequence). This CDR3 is CASRPGLNTDTQYF. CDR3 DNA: TGTGCCAGCAGGCCGGGACTAAACACAGATACGCAGTATTTT.

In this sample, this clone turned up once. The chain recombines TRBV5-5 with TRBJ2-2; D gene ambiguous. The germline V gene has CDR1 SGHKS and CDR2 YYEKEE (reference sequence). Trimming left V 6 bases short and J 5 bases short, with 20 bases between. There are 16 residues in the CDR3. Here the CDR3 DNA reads TGTGCCAGCATCAAGGACCGGGCTACCCTGACCGGGGAGCTGTTTTTT. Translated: CASIKDRATLTGELFF.

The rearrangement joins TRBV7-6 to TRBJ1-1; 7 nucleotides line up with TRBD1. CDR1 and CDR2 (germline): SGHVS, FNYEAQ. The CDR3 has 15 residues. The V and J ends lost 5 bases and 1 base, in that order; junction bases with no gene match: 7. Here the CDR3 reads CASSTTGRENTEAFF. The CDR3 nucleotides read TGTGCCAGCAGCACGACAGGGCGCGAGAACACTGAAGCTTTCTTT.